The 32 T cell receptor beta chains below were found in one sample sequenced in a study of T cell clones after liver transplantation. Libraries were prepared by immunoSEQ multiplex PCR; TCRdb keeps only in-frame clonotypes and omits some of them. The sample contains approximately 65,000 clones, 80% to 95% of which appear only once. The source material was CD4+ T cells from blood, sampled approximately 25 months after liver transplant. The source of these receptors is a human patient who received a liver transplant. Some of these T cells may belong to the graft donor.

The chain is built from TRBV15 and TRBJ2-1; TRBD2 agrees at 11 bases. Trimming took 5 bases from V and 2 from J; bases not matched to a gene: 11. The CDR3 extends over 18 amino acids. Germline V gene sequence: CDR1 LNHNV, CDR2 YYDKDF (reference sequence). The CDR3 region is CATSGGLAEGRAYNEQFF. Written as DNA, the CDR3 is TGTGCCACCAGCGGGGGACTAGCGGAAGGACGTGCCTACAATGAGCAGTTCTTC.

This chain connects TRBV7-2 to TRBJ2-3; no definite D call. The V end was cut by 4 bases, the J end by 5 bases, with 13 bases between. Germline V gives CDR1 SGHTA, CDR2 FQGNSA. The CDR3 has 14 amino acids. CDR3 in amino acids: CASSSWQRRDTQYF. Written as DNA, the CDR3 is TGTGCCAGCAGCTCCTGGCAGAGGCGAGATACGCAGTATTTT.

V usage is TRBV12-5 and J usage is TRBJ2-5, with a weak D call TRBD1 (5 bases). This CDR3 region has 14 residues. V dropped 2 bases and J dropped 5 bases, with 12 bases sitting between them. Germline V gene lookup returns CDR1 LGHNT and CDR2 FRNRAP. The CDR3 DNA follows: TGTGCTAGTGGTTTGCCGACAGATGCCGAGACCCAGTACTTC. It yields the protein CASGLPTDAETQYF.

This rearrangement joins TRBV5-5 to TRBJ2-7; TRBD1 might be the D (5 bases). The CDR3 consists of 14 residues. The V end was cut by 2 bases, the J end by 1 base, with 10 bases between. CDR1 is SGHKS, CDR2 YYEKEE, per germline (reference sequence). In nucleotides, the CDR3 is TGTGCCAGCAGCTTCAGGGCCGGATCCTACGAGCAGTACTTC. The encoded protein is CASSFRAGSYEQYF.

The chain links TRBV2 to TRBJ2-5; tentative D call: TRBD2 (5 bases). This CDR3 has 12 amino acids. Germline CDR1 is SNHLY and CDR2 is FYNNEI. V was clipped by 4 bases and J by 6 bases, with 9 bases between them. The CDR3 reads CASSGTLKTQYF. CDR3 DNA: TGTGCCAGCAGTGGGACTCTTAAGACCCAGTACTTC.

This clone was found once. The chain carries TRBV6-1 and TRBJ1-2, with 10 bases fitting TRBD1. The CDR3 runs to 15 residues. Unmatched junction bases numbered 5, after V lost 2 bases and J lost 5 bases. Looked up from germline, CDR1 is MNHNS and CDR2 is SASEGT. The CDR3 reads CASSERRTGGYGYTF. The CDR3 coding sequence is TGTGCCAGCAGTGAACGGAGGACAGGGGGATATGGCTACACCTTC.

V gene TRBV19 combines with J gene TRBJ1-5; 8 bases are shared with TRBD1. Germline lookup yields CDR1 LNHDA and CDR2 SQIVND (reference sequence). The ends lost 4 bases at V and 6 bases at J; junction bases unmatched: 11. CDR3 length equals 16 residues. This CDR3 reads CASSNQGQGTRQPQHF. The CDR3 DNA is TGTGCCAGTAGTAACCAAGGACAGGGTACGCGTCAGCCCCAGCATTTT.

This chain uses TRBV2 with TRBJ1-2; tentative D call: TRBD1 (6 bases). Germline V gives CDR1 SNHLY, CDR2 FYNNEI. This CDR3 spans 13 amino acids. Trimming removed 4 bases from V and 6 bases from J, with 12 bases in between. The CDR3 is CASSGTGRHGYTF. CDR3 bases: TGTGCCAGCAGTGGTACAGGGAGACATGGCTACACCTTC.

V is TRBV6-5 and J is TRBJ2-1, with 9 bases lining up with TRBD2. From germline, CDR1 is MNHEY and CDR2 SVGAGI. V was clipped by 5 bases and J by 5 bases; unmatched bases: 4. This CDR3 is 14 amino acids long. CDR3 sequence reads: CASSPGLANNEQFF. The CDR3 DNA is TGTGCCAGCAGTCCCGGACTAGCGAACAATGAGCAGTTCTTC.

The chain couples TRBV5-1 to TRBJ2-3, with D possibly being TRBD1 or TRBD2 (5 bases each). Germline loops: CDR1 SGHRS, CDR2 YFSETQ. The CDR3 extends over 16 amino acids. V lost 4 bases and J 4 bases, leaving 19 bases between the germline ends. The CDR3 protein is CASSPDYSRAADTQYF. CDR3 in DNA: TGCGCCAGCAGCCCCGACTATAGCAGGGCGGCAGATACGCAGTATTTT.

V and J are TRBV7-8 and TRBJ1-3; a possible D gene is TRBD1 (6 bases). Germline V gives CDR1 SGHVS, CDR2 FQNEAQ. Trimming pared 5 bases from V and 2 bases from J, leaving 10 bases between. CDR3 length equals 14 residues. The CDR3 reads CASSRTGPGNTIYF. CDR3 nucleotides: TGTGCCAGCAGCCGTACAGGGCCTGGAAACACCATATATTTT.

V usage is TRBV7-9 and J usage is TRBJ2-3; 12 nucleotides line up with TRBD2. The V gene's germline CDR1 is SEHNR and CDR2 FQNEAQ (reference sequence). The CDR3 has 16 amino acids. V dropped 7 bases and J dropped 4; count of bases not matched to a gene: 9. The CDR3 DNA is TGTGCCAGCACCCAAAGACTAGCGGGAGAATCAGATACGCAGTATTTT. This codes for CASTQRLAGESDTQYF.

The V and J genes are TRBV19 and TRBJ2-2, with 10 bases identical to TRBD1. Unmatched junction bases numbered 3, after V lost 10 bases and J lost 1 base. The V gene's germline CDR1 is LNHDA and CDR2 SQIVND (reference sequence). The CDR3 has 14 residues. The CDR3 loop is CATGDRGNTGELFF. The CDR3 coding sequence is TGTGCCACCGGGGACAGGGGGAACACCGGGGAGCTGTTTTTT.

The rearrangement links TRBV10-1 to TRBJ2-1; no clear D. The germline V gene encodes CDR1 WNHNN and CDR2 SYGVQD (reference sequence). Between the trimmed V and J ends, which lost 6 bases and 7 bases, there was a span of 13 bases. This CDR3 has 13 amino acids. In nucleotides, the CDR3 is TGCGCCAGCAGCGGCCTAGGCCGGAATGAGCAGTTCTTC. It specifies CASSGLGRNEQFF.

This chain links TRBV19 with TRBJ1-4; TRBD1 is a possible D gene (6 bases). Germline V CDR1 and CDR2: LNHDA, SQIVND (reference sequence). This CDR3 region has 16 residues. V was pared by 5 bases and J by 3 bases, with 16 bases between. DNA of the CDR3: TGTGCCAGTAGTGGAGGGGGGGCTTGGGCTAATGAAAAACTGTTTTTT. This encodes CASSGGGAWANEKLFF.

The chain carries TRBV5-4 and TRBJ2-3; 9 positions match TRBD2. This CDR3 is built from 15 residues. V lost 0 bases to trimming and J lost 4 bases; unmatched junction nucleotides: 3. Per the germline V gene, CDR1 is SGHNT and CDR2 is YYREEE (reference sequence). In DNA form, the CDR3 reads TGTGCCAGCAGCTTGGATAGCGGGAGTGCAGATACGCAGTATTTT. Protein sequence: CASSLDSGSADTQYF. Using reference TRBV5-4 and TRBJ2-3 for the parts outside the CDR3, the full variable domain is ETGVTQSPTHLIKTRGQQVTLRCSSQSGHNTVSWYQQALGQGPQFIFQYYREEENGRGNFPPRFSGLQFPNYSSELNVNALELDDSALYLCASSLDSGSADTQYFGPGTRLTVL.

The sample holds one count of this clone. The chain employs TRBV9 and TRBJ2-7; 9 bases fit TRBD1. Germline CDR1 reads SGDLS; CDR2 reads YYNGEE. The J segment lost 6 bases and the V segment lost 4 bases, leaving 8 bases of the junction unmatched. The CDR3 spans 14 residues. The CDR3 DNA follows: TGTGCCAGCAGCCCCCGGGACAGGGTCTCCGAGCAGTACTTC. It codes for CASSPRDRVSEQYF.

This clone came up once. Additional DNA sequences in this sample encode the identical CDR3. The V gene is TRBV5-1, the J gene TRBJ2-5; D remains ambiguous. There are 14 residues in the CDR3. Trimming removed 0 bases at V and 1 base at J, with 7 bases between. Germline CDR1 reads SGHRS; CDR2 reads YFSETQ. This CDR3 is CASSLVGSQETQYF. The CDR3 DNA sequence: TGCGCCAGCAGCTTGGTGGGGTCCCAAGAGACCCAGTACTTC.

This sequence joins TRBV13 and TRBJ1-2; D is undetermined. In germline, CDR1 is PRHDT, CDR2 FYEKMQ (reference sequence). The CDR3 extends over 16 amino acids. Deletions cut 1 base from V and 0 bases from J, with 12 bases between. The CDR3 DNA reads as TGTGCCAGCAGCTTAGTAGCACGACACACTAACTATGGCTACACCTTC. It is translated as CASSLVARHTNYGYTF.

The gene calls are TRBV30 and TRBJ1-2; D unresolved. Between the trimmed V and J ends, which lost 2 bases and 7 bases, there was a span of 14 bases. Per germline, CDR1 GTSNPN and CDR2 SVGIG (reference sequence). The CDR3 sequence is 13 residues long. CDR3 amino acids: CAWSLKVDAGYTF. The CDR3 region has the DNA TGTGCCTGGAGTCTAAAGGTAGATGCTGGCTACACCTTC.

The rearrangement uses TRBV10-2 and TRBJ1-2; no firm D call. Germline CDR1 is WSHSY and CDR2 is SAAADI. The CDR3 is 10 amino acids. V lost 6 bases, J lost 8 bases, and 7 bases lay in between. CDR3: CASRAGGYTF. The DNA of the CDR3 is TGCGCCAGCAGGGCCGGCGGCTACACCTTC.

The chain has TRBV29-1 and TRBJ2-2, with 7 bases aligning to TRBD2. The V segment lost 6 bases and the J segment 3 bases; nucleotides outside the gene matches: 10. Germline V CDR1 and CDR2: SQVTM, ANQGSEA. The CDR3 is made up of 15 amino acids. The DNA for the CDR3 is TGCAGCGTCGCAAGGCGGCTAGCGGACACCGGGGAGCTGTTTTTT. It encodes CSVARRLADTGELFF.

The rearrangement uses TRBV30 and TRBJ2-4, with 7 bases fitting TRBD1. Germline-derived CDR1 and CDR2 are GTSNPN and SVGIG (reference sequence). After removal of 3 bases from V and 0 bases from J, the junction contained 5 bases not matched to a gene. The CDR3 has 15 residues. CDR3 region: CAWSEGALAKNIQYF. The CDR3 DNA is TGTGCCTGGAGCGAGGGGGCCTTAGCCAAAAACATTCAGTACTTC.

Details on this clone: Other DNA sequences from this sample encode an identical CDR3 as well. The V gene is TRBV5-1, the J gene TRBJ2-5; D gene ambiguous. Germline CDR1 SGHRS, CDR2 YFSETQ. Trimming pared 0 bases from V and 2 bases from J, leaving 5 bases between. The CDR3 is 13 amino acids. As DNA, the CDR3 is TGCGCCAGCAGCTTGGGTCAACAAGAGACCCAGTACTTC. Encoded protein: CASSLGQQETQYF.

In this sample, this clone turned up a few times. The genes are TRBV19 and TRBJ1-5, with 12 bases that match TRBD1. Germline lookup yields CDR1 LNHDA and CDR2 SQIVND (reference sequence). Trimming cost V 8 bases and J 11 bases; bases outside gene matches: 13. The CDR3 totals 15 residues. The CDR3 region is CASESGTGGAGTQHF. The DNA of the CDR3 is TGTGCCAGTGAGTCCGGGACAGGGGGCGCGGGTACCCAGCATTTT.

This clone was seen a handful of times. The chain employs TRBV10-3 and TRBJ2-1; tentative D call: TRBD1 (7 bases). Germline CDR1 reads ENHRY; CDR2 reads SYGVKD. The CDR3 loop spans 14 amino acids. Trimming took 10 bases from V and 10 from J, leaving 23 bases between them. CDR3 amino acids: CATRRDSGPGEQFF. The CDR3 coding sequence is TGTGCCACCCGGCGGGACAGCGGACCGGGAGAGCAGTTCTTC.

The V gene is TRBV11-2, the J gene TRBJ2-7; D is perhaps TRBD2 (7 bases). The CDR3 is 16 residues long. Germline CDR1 reads SGHAT; CDR2 reads FQNNGV. Trimming left V 6 bases short and J 0 bases short, with 18 bases between. The CDR3 reads CASRTWGLADSYEQYF. The CDR3 nucleotides read TGTGCCAGCAGAACATGGGGGCTAGCGGACTCCTACGAGCAGTACTTC.

The chain employs TRBV5-1 and TRBJ1-4, with TRBD1 identical over 10 bases. J was trimmed by 8 bases and V by 0 bases; bases with no gene match: 10. Looked up from germline, CDR1 is SGHRS and CDR2 is YFSETQ. The CDR3 sequence is 17 residues long. The CDR3 DNA is TGCGCCAGCAGCTTGGCCGGGACAGGGGCAGGGGACGAAAAACTGTTTTTT. Translating gives CASSLAGTGAGDEKLFF.

The V call is TRBV29-1, the J call TRBJ1-2; D is possibly TRBD1 (6 bases). CDR1 and CDR2 from the germline V gene are SQVTM and ANQGSEA. The CDR3 consists of 13 residues. Trimming pared 4 bases from V and 0 bases from J, leaving 9 bases between. The CDR3 DNA sequence: TGCAGCGTTGGGGCAGGGGCTAACTATGGCTACACCTTC. It yields the protein CSVGAGANYGYTF.

The rearrangement links TRBV5-1 to TRBJ2-3; 10 bases fit TRBD2. Per germline, CDR1 SGHRS and CDR2 YFSETQ. J lost 2 bases, V lost 4 bases, and 4 bases had no gene match. The CDR3 extends over 15 amino acids. CDR3 DNA sequence: TGCGCCAGCAGCCCTAGCGGGAGCCTCACAGATACGCAGTATTTT. Encoded protein: CASSPSGSLTDTQYF.

The chain uses TRBV29-1 and TRBJ1-1, with D possibly being TRBD1 (6 bases). From germline, CDR1 is SQVTM and CDR2 ANQGSEA. This CDR3 is built from 13 residues. This CDR3 is CSIRQDTSSEAFF. The CDR3 bases are TGCAGTATTCGACAGGATACCTCCTCTGAAGCTTTCTTT. Full variable domain (outside the CDR3, taken from reference TRBV29-1 and TRBJ1-1): SAVISQKPSRDICQRGTSLTIQCQVDSQVTMMFWYRQQPGQSLTLIATANQGSEATYESGFVIDKFPISRPNLTFSTLTVSNMSPEDSSIYLCSIRQDTSSEAFFGQGTRLTVV.

As concerns this clone: Within the sample, other DNA sequences also encode this same CDR3. J is TRBJ2-2 and V is TRBV5-4; maybe TRBD1 (5 bases). Germline V gives CDR1 SGHNT, CDR2 YYREEE (reference sequence). The CDR3 spans 15 residues. V gave up 0 bases and J gave up 5 bases, with 11 bases separating them. The CDR3 here is CASSLGQGGTGELFF. Here the CDR3 DNA reads TGTGCCAGCAGCTTGGGGCAGGGCGGAACCGGGGAGCTGTTTTTT.